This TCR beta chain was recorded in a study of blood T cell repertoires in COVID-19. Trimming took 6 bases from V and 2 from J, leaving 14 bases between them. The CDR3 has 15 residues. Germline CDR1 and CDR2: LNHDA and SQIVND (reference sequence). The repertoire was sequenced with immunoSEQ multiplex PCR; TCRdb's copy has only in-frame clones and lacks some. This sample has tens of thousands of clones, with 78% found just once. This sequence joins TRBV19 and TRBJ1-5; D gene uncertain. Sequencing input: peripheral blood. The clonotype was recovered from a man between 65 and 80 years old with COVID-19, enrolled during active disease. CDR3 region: CASSPGDPGNQPQHF. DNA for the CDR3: TGTGCCAGTAGCCCCGGGGATCCTGGCAATCAGCCCCAGCATTTT.